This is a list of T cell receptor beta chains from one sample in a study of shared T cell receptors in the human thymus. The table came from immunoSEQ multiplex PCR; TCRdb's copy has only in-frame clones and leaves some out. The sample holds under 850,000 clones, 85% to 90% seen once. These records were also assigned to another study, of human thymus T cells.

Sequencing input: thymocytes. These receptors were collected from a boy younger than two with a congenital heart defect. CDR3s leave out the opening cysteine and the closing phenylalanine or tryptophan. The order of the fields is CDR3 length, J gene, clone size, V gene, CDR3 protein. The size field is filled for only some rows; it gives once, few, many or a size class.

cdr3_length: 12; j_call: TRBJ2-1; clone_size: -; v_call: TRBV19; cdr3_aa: ASSPSGIRDEQF
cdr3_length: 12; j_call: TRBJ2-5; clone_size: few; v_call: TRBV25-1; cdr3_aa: ASSVLTSGETQY
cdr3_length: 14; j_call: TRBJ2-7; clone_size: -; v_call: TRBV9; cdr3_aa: ASSVGPHASSYEQY
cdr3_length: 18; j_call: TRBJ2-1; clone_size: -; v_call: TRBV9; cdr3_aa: ASSVVGSAGGPIVYNEQF
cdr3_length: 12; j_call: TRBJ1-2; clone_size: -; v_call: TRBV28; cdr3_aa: ASRPMGPNYGYT
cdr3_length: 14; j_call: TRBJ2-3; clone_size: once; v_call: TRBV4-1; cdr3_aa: ASSHPAGRSTDTQY
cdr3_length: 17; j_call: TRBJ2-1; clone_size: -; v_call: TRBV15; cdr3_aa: ATSLTQLWGREGINEQF
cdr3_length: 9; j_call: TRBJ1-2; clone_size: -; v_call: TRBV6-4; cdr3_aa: ASKDTHGYT
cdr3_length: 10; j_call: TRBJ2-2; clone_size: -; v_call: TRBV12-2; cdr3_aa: ASRLGPGELF
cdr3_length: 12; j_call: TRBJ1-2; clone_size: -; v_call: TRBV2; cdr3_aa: ASSERGCCDGYT
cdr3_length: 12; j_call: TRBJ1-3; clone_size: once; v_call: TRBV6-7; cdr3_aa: ASSYHRGTNTIY
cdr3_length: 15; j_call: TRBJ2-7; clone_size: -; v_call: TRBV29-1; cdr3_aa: SAVTGEVEAGGCEQY
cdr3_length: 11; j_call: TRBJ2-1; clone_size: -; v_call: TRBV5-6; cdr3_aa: ASSHTGGMLQF
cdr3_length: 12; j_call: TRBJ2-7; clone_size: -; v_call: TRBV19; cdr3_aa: ASMLGPSSYEQY
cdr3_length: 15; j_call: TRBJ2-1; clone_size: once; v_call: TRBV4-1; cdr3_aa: ASSHRGDGISYNEQF
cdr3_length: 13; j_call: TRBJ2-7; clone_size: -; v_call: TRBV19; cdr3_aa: ASSTLKDRGDEQY
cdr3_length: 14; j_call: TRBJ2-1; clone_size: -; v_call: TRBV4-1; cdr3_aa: ASSQRRDRYYNEQF
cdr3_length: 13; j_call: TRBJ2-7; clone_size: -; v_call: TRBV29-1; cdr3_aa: SVEVREGPSYEQY
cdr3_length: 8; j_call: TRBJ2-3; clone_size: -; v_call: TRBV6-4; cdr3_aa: ANSKPPIH
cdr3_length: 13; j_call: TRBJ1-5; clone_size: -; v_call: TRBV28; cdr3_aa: ASTSELREAKPQH